A single sample gave rise to the 27 T cell receptor beta chains below, sequenced in a study of CD8 T cells in ankylosing spondylitis. One entry per CDR3 protein results from TCRdb running MiXCR on the 5' RACE reads. The table has 250,000 to 350,000 distinct CDR3 sequences, about 20% seen once; the top ten hold about 8%. Sequenced input: blood, either unsorted or a sorted T cell fraction (not recorded which). These TCRs come from a male donor with ankylosing spondylitis or in good health (not recorded which).

This clonotype was observed a few times. The V call is TRBV9, the J call TRBJ2-2, with D uncertain. The length of the CDR3 is 16 residues. CDR1 and CDR2 (germline): SGDLS, YYNGEE. The V and J ends lost 3 bases and 3 bases respectively, with 15 bases between them. The DNA of the CDR3 is TGTGCCAGCAGCGCAAACCCGGGCACGTACACCGGGGAGCTGTTTTTT. Translation gives CASSANPGTYTGELFF.

The chain combines TRBV25-1 with TRBJ2-3; no definite D call. This CDR3 is 13 amino acids long. Germline V gives CDR1 MGHDK, CDR2 SYGVNS. V lost 3 bases and J lost 8, with 12 bases in between. The CDR3 nucleotides are TGTGCCAGCAGTGAGGGTCTTTGGGGTACGCAGTATTTT. Translated: CASSEGLWGTQYF.

This clonotype has more than one count but fewer than ten. CDR3 nucleotide sequence: TGTGCCAGCAGCTTAGGACTAGTGGCCCGGGCAGATACGCAGTATTTT. Encoded protein: CASSLGLVARADTQYF. The V gene is TRBV7-2, the J gene TRBJ2-3; perhaps TRBD2 as D (6 bases). The CDR3 is made up of 16 amino acids. V was cut by 1 base and J by 4 bases, with 15 bases left in between. Germline CDR1 is SGHTA and CDR2 is FQGNSA.

This chain uses TRBV12-3 or TRBV12-4 with TRBJ2-1, with 12 bases lining up with TRBD1. CDR3 length equals 15 residues. J gave up 7 bases and V 4 bases, and 5 bases lay outside the gene matches. CDR3 sequence (DNA): TGTGCCAGCAGTTCCGGGACAGGGGGCCGTAATGAGCAGTTCTTC. Translating gives CASSSGTGGRNEQFF.

The rearrangement uses TRBV3-1 and TRBJ2-1, with D possibly being TRBD2 (5 bases). Germline V gene sequence: CDR1 LGHDT, CDR2 YNNKEL (reference sequence). V shed 4 bases and J shed 3 bases, with 13 bases lying between them. This CDR3 contains 15 residues. In DNA, the CDR3 is TGTGCCAGCAGCCCGACCTCTAGCATCTACAATGAGCAGTTCTTC. Protein: CASSPTSSIYNEQFF.

This clonotype was counted ten times or more. The chain is built from TRBV10-3 and TRBJ2-1; D is undetermined. The germline gives CDR1 ENHRY, CDR2 SYGVKD. The V gene lost 4 bases and the J gene lost 6 bases, with 7 bases spanning the gap. The CDR3 covers 12 residues. The CDR3 DNA follows: TGTGCCATCAGTGTTTCGGGCAATGAGCAGTTCTTC. As protein: CAISVSGNEQFF.

The rearrangement uses TRBV29-1 and TRBJ2-5; TRBD2 aligns across 7 bases. From germline, CDR1 is SQVTM and CDR2 ANQGSEA. The length of the CDR3 is 14 residues. Unmatched junction bases numbered 5, after V lost 2 bases and J lost 2 bases. This chain's CDR3 is CSVERLASQETQYF. CDR3 DNA: TGCAGCGTTGAAAGACTAGCATCTCAAGAGACCCAGTACTTC.

The rearrangement links TRBV2 to TRBJ2-1; D gene unclear. The CDR3 is made up of 13 amino acids. Germline CDR1 and CDR2: SNHLY and FYNNEI. V lost 7 bases, J lost 5 bases, and 12 bases lay in between. Here the CDR3 DNA reads TGTGCCAGCACGATTGACCAGAACAATGAGCAGTTCTTC. Translated, it gives CASTIDQNNEQFF.

The CDR3 region has the DNA TGTGCCACCAGCAGAGATGGGCCCGGGAGCTCCTACAATGAGCAGTTCTTC. It translates to CATSRDGPGSSYNEQFF. The chain joins TRBV15 to TRBJ2-1; a weak D match, TRBD2 (6 bases). Trimming left V 0 bases short and J 0 bases short, with 12 bases between. The length of the CDR3 is 17 residues. CDR1 LNHNV and CDR2 YYDKDF come from the germline V gene (reference sequence).

The rearrangement links TRBV4-2 to TRBJ1-4; D is uncertain. The CDR3 totals 15 residues. The germline gives CDR1 LGHNA, CDR2 YNFKEQ. V gave up 5 bases and J gave up 8 bases, with 18 bases separating them. The CDR3 DNA sequence: TGTGCCAGCAGCTTTACGGGCCCCGGAGTGGAAAAACTGTTTTTT. Residues: CASSFTGPGVEKLFF.

The rearrangement uses TRBV6-1 and TRBJ1-3; D uncertain. V was clipped by 10 bases and J by 2 bases, with 15 bases between them. CDR3 length equals 14 residues. Germline-derived CDR1 and CDR2 are MNHNS and SASEGT. The CDR3 protein is CATGRGGPGNTIYF. In DNA, the CDR3 is TGTGCCACGGGTCGGGGAGGCCCTGGAAACACCATATATTTT.

This clonotype occurred many times. The chain couples TRBV7-8 to TRBJ2-5, with 11 nucleotides matching TRBD1. CDR1 and CDR2 (germline): SGHVS, FQNEAQ. This CDR3 has 18 residues. V shed 4 bases, J shed 1 base, and the junction held 11 bases outside the gene matches. CDR3 coding DNA: TGTGCCAGCAGCTCTGCCTGGGGACAGGGGGTTTTCCAAGAGACCCAGTACTTC. This codes for CASSSAWGQGVFQETQYF.

This clonotype was seen a handful of times. A junction boundary mismatches the germline segment, possibly from a read error. The chain has TRBV19 and TRBJ2-4; D is unclear. This CDR3 has 15 residues. Germline CDR1 LNHDA, CDR2 SQIVND (reference sequence). The CDR3 protein is CASKPPGRAKNIQYF. CDR3 coding DNA: TGTGCTAGTAAGCCCCCGGGTAGAGCCAAAAACATTCAGTACTTC.

As DNA, the CDR3 is TGTGCCAGCAGTGAAATTCAGGACAGGTTGTACGTC. Translated, it gives CASSEIQDRLYV. This sequence joins TRBV2 and TRBJ2-7; 7 nucleotides agree with TRBD1. V dropped 2 bases and J dropped 12; count of bases not matched to a gene: 7. Germline assignment: CDR1 SNHLY and CDR2 FYNNEI. The CDR3 runs to 12 residues.

The chain couples TRBV3-1 to TRBJ2-2, with TRBD1 matching 8 bases. CDR1 is LGHDT and CDR2 is YNNKEL in the germline V gene (reference sequence). The V gene end was trimmed by 3 bases and the J gene end by 0 bases; junction bases not matched to a gene: 3. This CDR3 has 16 amino acids. CDR3 amino acids: CASSHLQGANTGELFF. The DNA for the CDR3 is TGTGCCAGCAGCCACCTACAGGGGGCGAACACCGGGGAGCTGTTTTTT.

This clonotype was seen a single time. The J gene is TRBJ2-3, the V gene TRBV7-8; D is perhaps TRBD2 (6 bases). In germline, CDR1 is SGHVS, CDR2 FQNEAQ. V lost 5 bases, J lost 0 bases, and 15 bases lay in between. This CDR3 contains 16 residues. The CDR3 here is CASSLLAELSTDTQYF. CDR3 nucleotide sequence: TGTGCCAGCAGCCTTTTAGCGGAACTGAGCACAGATACGCAGTATTTT.

The chain joins TRBV10-3 to TRBJ2-3, with D maybe TRBD1 (6 bases). This CDR3 has 17 residues. Germline-derived CDR1 and CDR2 are ENHRY and SYGVKD. V was cut by 10 bases and J by 2 bases, with 25 bases left in between. CDR3 residues: CASRESITGFYTDTQYF. In DNA, the CDR3 is TGTGCCAGCAGGGAGTCCATTACAGGGTTCTACACAGATACGCAGTATTTT.

This clonotype was seen a few times. V is TRBV5-1 and J is TRBJ1-4; D is possibly TRBD1 (6 bases). The CDR3 has 14 residues. The germline V and J ends were trimmed by 4 bases and 8 bases, with 15 bases remaining between them. Germline loops: CDR1 SGHRS, CDR2 YFSETQ. The chain's CDR3 is CASSAGGIAEKLFF. The CDR3 DNA reads TGCGCCAGCAGCGCCGGGGGCATCGCGGAAAAACTGTTTTTT.

The J gene is TRBJ1-6, the V gene TRBV15; D remains ambiguous. V shed 1 base and J shed 7 bases, with 14 bases lying between them. The CDR3 extends over 16 amino acids. The germline gives CDR1 LNHNV, CDR2 YYDKDF (reference sequence). CDR3 sequence: CATSRGEGGYNSPLHF. The CDR3 DNA reads as TGTGCCACCAGCAGAGGAGAGGGAGGTTACAATTCACCCCTCCACTTT.

The chain uses TRBV9 and TRBJ1-4; no reliable D call. CDR3 length equals 15 residues. Germline V lookup: CDR1 SGDLS, CDR2 YYNGEE. Trimming left V 0 bases short and J 6 bases short, with 12 bases between. The CDR3 region has the DNA TGTGCCAGCAGCGTAGCCCACGGGTTGGATGAAAAACTGTTTTTT. Amino acid sequence: CASSVAHGLDEKLFF.

Many counts were recorded for this clonotype. V and J are TRBV12-3 or TRBV12-4 and TRBJ2-1, with 7 bases identical to TRBD2. Trimming at V came to 10 bases and at J to 10 bases, leaving 10 bases not matched to a gene. The CDR3 runs to 12 residues. The CDR3 region has the DNA TGTGCCACCAGACTAGCCGAACTGGAGCAGTTCTTC. This gives the protein CATRLAELEQFF.

This clonotype was observed at least ten times. V is TRBV9 and J is TRBJ1-6; D is unclear. The V end was cut by 0 bases, the J end by 8 bases, with 18 bases between. Germline values: CDR1 SGDLS, CDR2 YYNGEE. There are 17 residues in the CDR3. CDR3 in DNA: TGTGCCAGCAGCGTAGGGGTAGGCCCCAGGCGGGATTCACCCCTCCACTTT. Protein product: CASSVGVGPRRDSPLHF.

This clonotype was seen many times. The chain recombines TRBV4-1 with TRBJ2-1, with D possibly called TRBD1 or TRBD2 (5 bases each). The germline CDR1 and CDR2 sequences are MGHRA and YSYEKL. V was pared by 2 bases and J by 4 bases, with 18 bases between. The CDR3 spans 17 residues. The CDR3 DNA is TGCGCCAGCAGCCAACTGGACATTCAGGGAGTGTACAATGAGCAGTTCTTC. This translates into CASSQLDIQGVYNEQFF.

This clonotype came up many times. V is TRBV10-3 and J is TRBJ2-1, with no clear D. The CDR3 runs to 12 residues. V gave up 10 bases and J gave up 8 bases, with 15 bases separating them. CDR1 is ENHRY, CDR2 SYGVKD, per germline. In DNA form, the CDR3 reads TGTGCCACCTCTGGCGTTGCGGATGAGCAGTTCTTC. Translation gives CATSGVADEQFF.

The chain joins TRBV5-1 to TRBJ1-1; no definite D call. CDR1 and CDR2 from the germline V gene are SGHRS and YFSETQ. The CDR3 contains 14 residues. V gave up 4 bases and J gave up 3 bases, with 13 bases separating them. The CDR3 is CASSVPAPYTEAFF. CDR3 bases: TGCGCCAGCAGCGTCCCAGCTCCCTACACTGAAGCTTTCTTT.

This clonotype was observed a few times. The chain couples TRBV5-1 to TRBJ1-1; D is unclear. The length of the CDR3 is 12 residues. Germline V gene lookup returns CDR1 SGHRS and CDR2 YFSETQ. V dropped 3 bases and J dropped 6 bases, with 9 bases sitting between them. This CDR3 reads CASSSPAAEAFF. The CDR3 nucleotides read TGCGCCAGCAGCTCCCCGGCGGCTGAAGCTTTCTTT.

The chain recombines TRBV27 with TRBJ2-2, with TRBD1 as a possible D gene (5 bases). Germline V lookup: CDR1 MNHEY, CDR2 SMNVEV (reference sequence). The CDR3 is made up of 14 amino acids. V dropped 2 bases and J dropped 6 bases, with 10 bases sitting between them. The CDR3 is CASSLHRTAGELFF. CDR3 DNA: TGTGCCAGCAGTTTACACAGGACGGCCGGGGAGCTGTTTTTT.